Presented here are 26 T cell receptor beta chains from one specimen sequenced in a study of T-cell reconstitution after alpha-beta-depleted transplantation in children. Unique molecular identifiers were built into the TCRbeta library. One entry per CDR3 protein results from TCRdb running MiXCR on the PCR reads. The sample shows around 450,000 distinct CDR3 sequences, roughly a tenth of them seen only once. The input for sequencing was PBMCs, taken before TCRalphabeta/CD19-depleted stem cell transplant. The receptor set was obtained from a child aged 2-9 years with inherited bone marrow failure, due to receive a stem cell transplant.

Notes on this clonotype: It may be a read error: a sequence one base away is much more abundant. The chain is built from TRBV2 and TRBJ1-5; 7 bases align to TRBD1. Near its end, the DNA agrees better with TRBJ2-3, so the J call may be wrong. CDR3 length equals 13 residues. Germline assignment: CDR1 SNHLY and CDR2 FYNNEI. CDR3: CASGRQGNQPQYF. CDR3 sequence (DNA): TGTGCCAGCGGAAGACAGGGAAACCAGCCCCAGTATTTT.

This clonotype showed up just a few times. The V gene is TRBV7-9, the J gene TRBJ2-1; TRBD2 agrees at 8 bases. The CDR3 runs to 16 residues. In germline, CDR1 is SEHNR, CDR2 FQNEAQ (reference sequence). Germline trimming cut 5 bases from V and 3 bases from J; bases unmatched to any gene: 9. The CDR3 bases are TGTGCCAGCAGCCCGCCAGGGACTAGGAGCTACAATGAGCAGTTCTTC. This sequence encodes CASSPPGTRSYNEQFF. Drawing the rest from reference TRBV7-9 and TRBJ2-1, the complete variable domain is DTGVSQNPRHKITKRGQNVTFRCDPISEHNRLYWYRQTLGQGPEFLTYFQNEAQLEKSRLLSDRFSAERPKGSFSTLEIQRTEQGDSAMYLCASSPPGTRSYNEQFFGPGTRLTVL.

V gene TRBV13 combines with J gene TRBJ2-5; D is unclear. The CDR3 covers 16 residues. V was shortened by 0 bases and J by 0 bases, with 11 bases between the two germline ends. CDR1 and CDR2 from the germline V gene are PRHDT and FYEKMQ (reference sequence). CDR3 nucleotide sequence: TGTGCCAGCAGCTTAGGCGCGAGTCTTAACCAAGAGACCCAGTACTTC. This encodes CASSLGASLNQETQYF.

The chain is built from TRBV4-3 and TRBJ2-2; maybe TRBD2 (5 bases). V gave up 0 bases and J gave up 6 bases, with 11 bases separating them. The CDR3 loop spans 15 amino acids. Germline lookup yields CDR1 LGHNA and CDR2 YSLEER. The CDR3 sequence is CASSQDLRVAGELFF. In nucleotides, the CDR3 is TGCGCCAGCAGCCAAGATCTGCGGGTCGCCGGGGAGCTGTTTTTT.

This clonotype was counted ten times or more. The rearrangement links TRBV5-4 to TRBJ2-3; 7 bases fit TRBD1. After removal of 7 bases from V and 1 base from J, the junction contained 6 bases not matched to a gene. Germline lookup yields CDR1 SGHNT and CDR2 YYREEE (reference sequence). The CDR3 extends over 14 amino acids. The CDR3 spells CASARDRGTDTQYF. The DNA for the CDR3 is TGTGCCAGCGCCAGGGACAGAGGCACAGATACGCAGTATTTT.

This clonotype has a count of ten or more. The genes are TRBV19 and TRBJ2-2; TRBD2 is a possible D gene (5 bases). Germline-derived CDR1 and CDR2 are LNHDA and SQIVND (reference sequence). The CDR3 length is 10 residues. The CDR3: CARDPGELFF. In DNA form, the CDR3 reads TGTGCGAGGGATCCCGGGGAGCTGTTTTTT.

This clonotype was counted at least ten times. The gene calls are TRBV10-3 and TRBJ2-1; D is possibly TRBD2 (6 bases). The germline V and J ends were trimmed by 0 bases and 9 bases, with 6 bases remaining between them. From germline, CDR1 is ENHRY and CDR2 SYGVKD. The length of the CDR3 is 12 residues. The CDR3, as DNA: TGTGCCATCAGTGAGTCGGGGGGTGAGCAGTTCTTC. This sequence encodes CAISESGGEQFF.

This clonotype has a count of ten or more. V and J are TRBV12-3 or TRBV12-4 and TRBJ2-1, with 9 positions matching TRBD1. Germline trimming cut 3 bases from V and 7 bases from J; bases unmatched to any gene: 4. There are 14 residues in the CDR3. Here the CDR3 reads CASSFYRGPNEQFF. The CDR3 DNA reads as TGTGCCAGCAGTTTTTACAGGGGGCCGAATGAGCAGTTCTTC.

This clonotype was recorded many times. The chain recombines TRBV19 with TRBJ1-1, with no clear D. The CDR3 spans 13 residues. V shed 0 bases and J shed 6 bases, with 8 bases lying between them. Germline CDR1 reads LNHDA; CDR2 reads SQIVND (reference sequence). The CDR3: CASSIDGEAEAFF. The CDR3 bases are TGTGCCAGTAGTATAGACGGTGAGGCTGAAGCTTTCTTT.

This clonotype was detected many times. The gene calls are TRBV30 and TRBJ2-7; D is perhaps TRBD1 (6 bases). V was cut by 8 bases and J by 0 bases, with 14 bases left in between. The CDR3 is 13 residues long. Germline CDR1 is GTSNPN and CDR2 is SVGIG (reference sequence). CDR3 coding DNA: TGTGCCGGATGGGCAGGGGTCTCCTACGAGCAGTACTTC. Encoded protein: CAGWAGVSYEQYF.

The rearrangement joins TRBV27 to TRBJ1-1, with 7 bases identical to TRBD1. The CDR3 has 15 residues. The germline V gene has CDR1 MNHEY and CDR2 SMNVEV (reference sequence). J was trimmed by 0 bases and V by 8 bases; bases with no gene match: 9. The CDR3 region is CASGNTGTVNTEAFF. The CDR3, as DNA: TGTGCCAGCGGAAATACCGGGACAGTGAACACTGAAGCTTTCTTT.

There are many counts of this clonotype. The CDR3 nucleotides read TGTGCCAGCAGCCCGGGACTAGCAAGGACAGATACGCAGTATTTT. It encodes CASSPGLARTDTQYF. The V gene is TRBV3-1, the J gene TRBJ2-3; 9 nucleotides match TRBD2. With V trimmed by 4 bases and J by 3 bases, 5 bases remained unmatched. The germline V gene encodes CDR1 LGHDT and CDR2 YNNKEL (reference sequence). This CDR3 has 15 residues.

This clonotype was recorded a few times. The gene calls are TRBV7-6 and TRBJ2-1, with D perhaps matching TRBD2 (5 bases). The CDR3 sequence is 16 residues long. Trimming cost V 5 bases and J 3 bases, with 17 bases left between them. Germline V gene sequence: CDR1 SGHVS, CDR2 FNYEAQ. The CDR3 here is CASSLGSGSLYNEQFF. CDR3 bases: TGTGCCAGCAGCCTAGGGAGTGGGAGTCTCTACAATGAGCAGTTCTTC.

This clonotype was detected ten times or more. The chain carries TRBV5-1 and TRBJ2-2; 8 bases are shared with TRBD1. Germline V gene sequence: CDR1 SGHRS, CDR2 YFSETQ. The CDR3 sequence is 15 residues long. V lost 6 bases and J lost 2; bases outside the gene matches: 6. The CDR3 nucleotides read TGCGCCAGCAATATTGGACAGGGCAACACCGGGGAGCTGTTTTTT. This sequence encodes CASNIGQGNTGELFF.

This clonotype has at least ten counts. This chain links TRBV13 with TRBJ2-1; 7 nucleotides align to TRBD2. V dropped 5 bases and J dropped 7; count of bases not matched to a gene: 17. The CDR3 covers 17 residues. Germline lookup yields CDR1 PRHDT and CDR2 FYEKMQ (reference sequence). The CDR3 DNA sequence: TGTGCCAGCAGCCCAGAGGGGTTTGGCGGGAGAATGAATGAGCAGTTCTTC. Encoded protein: CASSPEGFGGRMNEQFF.

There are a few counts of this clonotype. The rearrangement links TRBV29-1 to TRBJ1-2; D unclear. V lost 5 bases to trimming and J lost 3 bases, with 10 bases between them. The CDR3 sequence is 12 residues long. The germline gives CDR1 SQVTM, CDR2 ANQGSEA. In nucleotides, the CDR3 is TGCAGCGTTCGCGGGTCAGACTATGGCTACACCTTC. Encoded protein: CSVRGSDYGYTF.

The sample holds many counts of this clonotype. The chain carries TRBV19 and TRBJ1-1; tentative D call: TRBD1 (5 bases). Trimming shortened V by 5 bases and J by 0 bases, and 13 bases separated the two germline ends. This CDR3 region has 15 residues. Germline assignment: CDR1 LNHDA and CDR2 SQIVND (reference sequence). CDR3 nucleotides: TGTGCCAGTAGTCCGGGGGGGACGCTGAACACTGAAGCTTTCTTT. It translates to CASSPGGTLNTEAFF. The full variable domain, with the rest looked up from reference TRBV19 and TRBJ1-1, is DGGITQSPKYLFRKEGQNVTLSCEQNLNHDAMYWYRQDPGQGLRLIYYSQIVNDFQKGDIAEGYSVSREKKESFPLTVTSAQKNPTAFYLCASSPGGTLNTEAFFGQGTRLTVV.

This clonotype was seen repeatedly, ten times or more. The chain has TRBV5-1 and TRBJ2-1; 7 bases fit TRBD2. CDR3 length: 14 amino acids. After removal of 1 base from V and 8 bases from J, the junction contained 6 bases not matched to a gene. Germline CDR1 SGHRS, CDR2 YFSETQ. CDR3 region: CASSLWAGVYEQFF. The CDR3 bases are TGCGCCAGCAGCTTGTGGGCGGGAGTTTATGAGCAGTTCTTC.

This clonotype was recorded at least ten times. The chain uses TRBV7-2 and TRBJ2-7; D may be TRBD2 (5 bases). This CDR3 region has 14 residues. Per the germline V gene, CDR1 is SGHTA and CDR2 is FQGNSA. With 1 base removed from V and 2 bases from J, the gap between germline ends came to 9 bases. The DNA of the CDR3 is TGTGCCAGCAGCTTAGTACGGGGAGCCTACGAGCAGTACTTC. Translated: CASSLVRGAYEQYF.

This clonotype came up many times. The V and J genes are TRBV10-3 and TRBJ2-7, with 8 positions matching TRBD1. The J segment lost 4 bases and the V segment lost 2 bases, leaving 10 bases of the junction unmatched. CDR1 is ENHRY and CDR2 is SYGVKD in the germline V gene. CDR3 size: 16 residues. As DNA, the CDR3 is TGTGCCATCAGTGAGATTAAGACAGGGGTCTCTTACGAGCAGTACTTC. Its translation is CAISEIKTGVSYEQYF.

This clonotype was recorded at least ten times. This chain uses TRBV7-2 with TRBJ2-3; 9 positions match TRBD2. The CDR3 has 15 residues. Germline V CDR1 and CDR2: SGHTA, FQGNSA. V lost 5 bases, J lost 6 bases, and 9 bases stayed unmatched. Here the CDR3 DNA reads TGTGCCAGCAGCCCGGTCGCGGGAGGGATGGATACGCAGTATTTT. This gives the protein CASSPVAGGMDTQYF. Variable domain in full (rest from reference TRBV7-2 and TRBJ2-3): GAGVSQSPSNKVTEKGKDVELRCDPISGHTALYWYRQSLGQGLEFLIYFQGNSAPDKSGLPSDRFSAERTGGSVSTLTIQRTQQEDSAVYLCASSPVAGGMDTQYFGPGTRLTVL.

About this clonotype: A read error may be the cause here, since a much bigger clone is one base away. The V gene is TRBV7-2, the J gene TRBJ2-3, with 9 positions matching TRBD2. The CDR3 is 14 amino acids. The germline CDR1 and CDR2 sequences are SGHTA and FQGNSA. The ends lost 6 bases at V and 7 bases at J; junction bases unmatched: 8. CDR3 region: CASRPGLAGHTQYF. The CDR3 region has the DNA TGTGCCAGCAGGCCGGGACTAGCAGGTCATACGCAGTATTTT.

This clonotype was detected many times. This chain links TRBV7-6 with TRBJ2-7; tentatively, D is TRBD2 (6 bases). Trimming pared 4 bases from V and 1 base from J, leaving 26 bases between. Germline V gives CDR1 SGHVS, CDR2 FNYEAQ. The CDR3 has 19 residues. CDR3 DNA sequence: TGTGCCAGCAGCTACCCCGGACTAAACGATCAAAGGACTTCCTACGAGCAGTACTTC. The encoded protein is CASSYPGLNDQRTSYEQYF. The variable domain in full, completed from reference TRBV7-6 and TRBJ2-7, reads GAGVSQSPRYKVTKRGQDVALRCDPISGHVSLYWYRQALGQGPEFLTYFNYEAQQDKSGLPNDRFSAERPEGSISTLTIQRTEQRDSAMYRCASSYPGLNDQRTSYEQYFGPGTRLTVT.

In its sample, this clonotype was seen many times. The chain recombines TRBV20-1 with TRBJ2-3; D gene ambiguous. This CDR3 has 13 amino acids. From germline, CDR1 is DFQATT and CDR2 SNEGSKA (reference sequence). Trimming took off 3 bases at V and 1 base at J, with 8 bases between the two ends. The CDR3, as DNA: TGCAGTGCTAGGAAGGTGGGCACAGATACGCAGTATTTT. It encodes CSARKVGTDTQYF.

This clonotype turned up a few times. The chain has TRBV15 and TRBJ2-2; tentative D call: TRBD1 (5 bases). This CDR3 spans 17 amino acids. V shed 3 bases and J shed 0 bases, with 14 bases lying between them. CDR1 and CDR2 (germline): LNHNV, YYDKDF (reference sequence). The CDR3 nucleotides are TGTGCCACCAGCAGCATGGAGACAGACCCGAACACCGGGGAGCTGTTTTTT. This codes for CATSSMETDPNTGELFF.

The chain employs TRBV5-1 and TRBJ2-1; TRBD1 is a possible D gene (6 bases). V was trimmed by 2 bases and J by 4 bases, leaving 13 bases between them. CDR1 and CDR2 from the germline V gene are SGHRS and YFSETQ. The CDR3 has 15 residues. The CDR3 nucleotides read TGCGCCAGCAGCTTTTTGCAGGGGTTATACAATGAGCAGTTCTTC. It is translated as CASSFLQGLYNEQFF.